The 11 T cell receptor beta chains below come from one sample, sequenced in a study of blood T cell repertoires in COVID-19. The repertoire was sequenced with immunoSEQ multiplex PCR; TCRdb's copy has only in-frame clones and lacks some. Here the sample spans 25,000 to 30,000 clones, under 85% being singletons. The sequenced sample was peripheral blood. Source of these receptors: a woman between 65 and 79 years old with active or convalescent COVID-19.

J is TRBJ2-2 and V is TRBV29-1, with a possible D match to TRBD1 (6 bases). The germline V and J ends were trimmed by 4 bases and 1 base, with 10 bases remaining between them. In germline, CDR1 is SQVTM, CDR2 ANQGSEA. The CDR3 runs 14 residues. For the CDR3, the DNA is TGCAGCGTTGGACAGGTTGGGAACACCGGGGAGCTGTTTTTT. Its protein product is CSVGQVGNTGELFF.

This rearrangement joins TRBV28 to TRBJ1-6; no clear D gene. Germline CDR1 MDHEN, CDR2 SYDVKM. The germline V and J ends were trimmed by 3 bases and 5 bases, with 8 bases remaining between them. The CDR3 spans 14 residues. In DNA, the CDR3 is TGTGCCAGCAGTTTCGGGATTAATAATTCACCCCTCCACTTT. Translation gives CASSFGINNSPLHF.

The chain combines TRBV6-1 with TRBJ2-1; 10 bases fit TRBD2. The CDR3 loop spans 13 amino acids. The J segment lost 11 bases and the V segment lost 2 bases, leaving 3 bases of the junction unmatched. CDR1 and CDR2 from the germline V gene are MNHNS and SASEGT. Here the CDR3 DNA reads TGTGCCAGCAGTGAAACTAGCGGGACTCAGCAGTTCTTC. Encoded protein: CASSETSGTQQFF.

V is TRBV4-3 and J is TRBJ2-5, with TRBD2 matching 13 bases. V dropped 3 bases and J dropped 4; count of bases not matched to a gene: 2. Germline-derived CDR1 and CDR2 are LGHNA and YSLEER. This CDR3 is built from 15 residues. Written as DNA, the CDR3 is TGCGCCAGCAGCCAGACTAGCGGGGGGAGAGAGACCCAGTACTTC. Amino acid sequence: CASSQTSGGRETQYF.

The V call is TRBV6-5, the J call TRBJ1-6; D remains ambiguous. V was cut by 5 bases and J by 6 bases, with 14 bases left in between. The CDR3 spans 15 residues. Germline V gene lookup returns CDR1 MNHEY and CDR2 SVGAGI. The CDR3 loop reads CASSRTLRGNSPLHF. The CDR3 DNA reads TGTGCCAGCAGTCGCACACTCCGCGGTAATTCACCCCTCCACTTT.

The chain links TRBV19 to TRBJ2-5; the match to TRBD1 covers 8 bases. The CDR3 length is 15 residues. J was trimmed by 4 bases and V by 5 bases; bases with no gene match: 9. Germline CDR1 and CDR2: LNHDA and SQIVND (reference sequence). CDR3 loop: CASSPRTGLGETQYF. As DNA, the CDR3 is TGTGCCAGTAGTCCACGGACAGGGCTGGGAGAGACCCAGTACTTC.

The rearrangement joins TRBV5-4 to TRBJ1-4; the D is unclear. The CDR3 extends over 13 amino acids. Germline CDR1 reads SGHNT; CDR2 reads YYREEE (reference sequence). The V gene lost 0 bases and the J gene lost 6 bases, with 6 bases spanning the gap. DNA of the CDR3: TGTGCCAGCAGCTTGGACCTAGATGAAAAACTGTTTTTT. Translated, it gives CASSLDLDEKLFF.

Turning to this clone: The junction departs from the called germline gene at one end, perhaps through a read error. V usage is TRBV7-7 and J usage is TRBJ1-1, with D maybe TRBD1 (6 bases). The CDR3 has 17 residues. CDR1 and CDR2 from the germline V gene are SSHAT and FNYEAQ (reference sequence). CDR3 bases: TGTGCTAGCAGCCGACGGACAGAAAAACTATGGGACACTGAAGCTTTCTTT. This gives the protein CASSRRTEKLWDTEAFF.

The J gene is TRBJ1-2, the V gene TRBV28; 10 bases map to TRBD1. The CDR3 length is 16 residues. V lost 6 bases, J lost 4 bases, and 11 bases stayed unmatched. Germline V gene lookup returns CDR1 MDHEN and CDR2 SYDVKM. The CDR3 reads CASSPTPGQGGYGYTF. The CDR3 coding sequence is TGTGCCAGCAGCCCCACCCCCGGACAGGGGGGCTATGGCTACACCTTC.

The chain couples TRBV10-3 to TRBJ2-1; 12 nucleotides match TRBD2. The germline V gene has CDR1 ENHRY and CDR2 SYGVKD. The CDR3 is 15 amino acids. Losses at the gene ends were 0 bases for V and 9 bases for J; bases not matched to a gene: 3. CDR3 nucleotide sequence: TGTGCCATCAGTGAGTCGTCTAGCGGGAGGGGTGAGCAGTTCTTC. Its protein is CAISESSSGRGEQFF.

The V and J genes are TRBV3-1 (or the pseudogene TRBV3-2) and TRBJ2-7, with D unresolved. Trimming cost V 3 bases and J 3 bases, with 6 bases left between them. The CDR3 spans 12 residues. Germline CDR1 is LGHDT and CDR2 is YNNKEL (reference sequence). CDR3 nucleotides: TGTGCCAGCAGCCACGCGAGCTACGAGCAGTACTTC. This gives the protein CASSHASYEQYF.